Reported below is one T cell receptor beta chain. This entry belongs to a study of early T cells in non-severe SARS-CoV-2 infection. From the 5' RACE reads, TCRdb called clonotypes with MiXCR, one entry per CDR3 protein. The data hold about 130,000 distinct CDR3 sequences, with about 16% observed a single time. CDR1 DFQATT and CDR2 SNEGSKA come from the germline V gene (reference sequence). V lost 6 bases and J 6 bases, leaving 21 bases between the germline ends. The CDR3 loop spans 15 amino acids. What was sequenced was whole blood. The chain recombines TRBV20-1 with TRBJ2-1; weak D call: TRBD2 (5 bases). This TCR was sampled from an adult who was a healthcare worker with PCR-confirmed SARS-CoV-2 infection or an uninfected control (not recorded which). CDR3 nucleotides: TGCAGTGCGAGAACTACTATTCACGGGGTCAATGAGCAGTTCTTC. It yields the protein CSARTTIHGVNEQFF.